The 6 T cell receptor beta chains given below trace back to one sample, sequenced in a study of blood T cell repertoires in COVID-19. Data came from immunoSEQ multiplex PCR; TCRdb stores just in-frame clones and leaves some out. The data show around 100,000 clones, with almost 90% seen just once and about 3% held by the top ten. Sequenced material: peripheral blood. The receptor source for this set is a human donor in a cohort sampled during active COVID-19.

This clone has only a few counts. The J gene is TRBJ2-7, the V gene TRBV7-2; D call uncertain. Germline values: CDR1 SGHTA, CDR2 FQGNSA. Deletions cut 1 base from V and 4 bases from J, with 5 bases between. The CDR3 loop spans 12 amino acids. The CDR3 here is CASSLGSYEQYF. The CDR3 coding sequence is TGTGCCAGCAGCTTAGGTAGTTACGAGCAGTACTTC.

The genes are TRBV9 and TRBJ2-6, with D perhaps TRBD2 (6 bases). Trimming left V 4 bases short and J 4 bases short, with 15 bases between. Germline CDR1 is SGDLS and CDR2 is YYNGEE. The CDR3 loop spans 16 amino acids. Here the CDR3 reads CASSPPRGIGANVLTF. For the CDR3, the DNA is TGTGCCAGCAGCCCGCCCCGGGGGATCGGGGCCAACGTCCTGACTTTC. Full variable domain (missing parts from reference TRBV9 and TRBJ2-6): DSGVTQTPKHLITATGQRVTLRCSPRSGDLSVYWYQQSLDQGLQFLIQYYNGEERAKGNILERFSAQQFPDLHSELNLSSLELGDSALYFCASSPPRGIGANVLTFGAGSRLTVL.

The J gene is TRBJ1-2, the V gene TRBV19; TRBD1 agrees at 7 bases. Per germline, CDR1 LNHDA and CDR2 SQIVND (reference sequence). V was pared by 9 bases and J by 4 bases, with 8 bases of the junction left unmatched. This CDR3 is 13 amino acids long. Here the CDR3 reads CASQSGQIYGYTF. CDR3 nucleotides: TGTGCCAGCCAATCGGGACAGATCTATGGCTACACCTTC.

This chain connects TRBV19 to TRBJ1-2; D is undetermined. Trimming left V 2 bases short and J 7 bases short, with 11 bases between. The CDR3 is 13 amino acids. Germline CDR1 reads LNHDA; CDR2 reads SQIVND (reference sequence). In DNA, the CDR3 is TGTGCCAGTAGTATACAAACCACTGGTGGCTACACCTTC. Translating gives CASSIQTTGGYTF. Full variable domain (remainder filled in from reference TRBV19 and TRBJ1-2): DGGITQSPKYLFRKEGQNVTLSCEQNLNHDAMYWYRQDPGQGLRLIYYSQIVNDFQKGDIAEGYSVSREKKESFPLTVTSAQKNPTAFYLCASSIQTTGGYTFGSGTRLTVV.

This clone was observed a handful of times. The chain couples TRBV3-1 (or the pseudogene TRBV3-2) to TRBJ2-1; 8 bases are a match to TRBD2. The CDR3 is 16 residues long. Unmatched junction bases numbered 6, after V lost 2 bases and J lost 3 bases. CDR1 is LGHDT, CDR2 YNNKEL, per germline (reference sequence). CDR3 nucleotides: TGTGCCAGCAGCCAACATGCGGGGGGTATCTACAATGAGCAGTTCTTC. Its translation: CASSQHAGGIYNEQFF.

This chain connects TRBV6-5 to TRBJ1-1; D unclear. V lost 0 bases, J lost 4 bases, and 12 bases lay in between. There are 15 residues in the CDR3. Germline lookup yields CDR1 MNHEY and CDR2 SVGAGI. CDR3 sequence: CASSYSGSASTEAFF. The CDR3 coding sequence is TGTGCCAGCAGTTACTCCGGGTCCGCCAGCACTGAAGCTTTCTTT.